This T cell receptor (beta chain) was found in a study of cytomegalovirus exposure and HLA in healthy donors (dated by TCRdb to about 2017). About the full investigation: According to an earlier analysis of a few hundred of the donors, roughly 180 million T cells yielded 117 million unique TCR beta sequences and approximately 300 Gb of sequence data. A later analysis re-analyzed previously published TCR beta repertoires from about 730 donors and added high-resolution HLA genotyping to study TCR occurrence patterns. The study was designed to test whether signatures of past pathogen exposure could be identified by cataloging public T cell receptors. HLA typing covered class I and class II loci at four-digit resolution. Across some 400 genotyped donors of the cohort, an average of roughly 230,000 unique TCR beta nucleotide sequences per donor were sequenced, and 15% to 20% of those sequences were non-productive. Typing coverage varied by locus: about 620-640 donors for A, B, C, DRB1 and DQB1; approximately 500 for DQA1; 606 for DPA1; approximately 450 for DPB1. Approximately 300 gigabases of sequencing data and around 80 million unique TCR sequences made up an early release that covered approximately 700 HLA-typed donors. To decide whether each TCR beta V gene segment behaved as functional or pseudogenic, an earlier analysis of some 600 of the donors relied on high-throughput TCR beta sequencing. Alongside the repertoire data, information on donor age, sex, ethnicity and CMV serostatus was compiled. Every repertoire in the discovery cohort had been generated on one and the same sequencing platform. The later analysis used no new phenotypic data to find candidate immune exposures, relying instead on TCR beta sequences and their occurrence across donors. The study used immunosequencing to profile the T cell repertoires of 666 subjects and linked those repertoires to cytomegalovirus serostatus. Four to six DR-DQ haplotypes were handled as single units for association and clustering, since linkage in the cohort was strong. A later genetic analysis took genome-wide SNP genotypes for about 60% of the roughly 670 donors and used that subset as a discovery cohort. The study combined high-throughput TCR immunosequencing, statistical association of individual TCRs with disease status, and machine learning to predict cytomegalovirus infection status. The genetic ancestry cluster associated with self-reported Caucasian donors included 70% to 85% of the roughly 360 genotyped donors. Besides the first cohort of around 670 subjects, a separate validation cohort made up of over 95 different subjects was used.

Library preparation employed the immunoSEQ multiplex PCR assay. For the multiplex PCR, a mixture combining 60 forward primers for TCR Vbeta segments and 13 reverse primers for TCR Jbeta segments was used. A multiplex PCR assay on genomic DNA amplified the CDR3 region of rearranged TCR beta genes. On the Illumina HiSeq System, the amplified TCR beta libraries were sequenced as 87-base-pair reads. Per the original workflow: A later analysis counted approximately 84 million unique TCR beta chains across the 640 or so repertoires, and roughly 11 million of these chains were shared by at least two donors. To remove PCR and sequencing errors, raw reads were error-corrected and collapsed into unique sequences using a nearest-neighbor algorithm that merged closely related sequences. V, D and J gene segments were assigned by aligning CDR3 sequences to IMGT reference sequences. For a sequence to be retained, a match of at least six nucleotides was required to both a V gene segment and a J gene segment. A rearrangement counted as productive if the CDR3 had no stop codons and remained in frame with V and J, and every other rearrangement counted as non-productive. Following IMGT convention, CDR3 was defined as the stretch from the second conserved V-encoded cysteine up to the conserved J-encoded phenylalanine. In an earlier analysis of more than 550 of the donors, sequences lacking an unambiguous match to a single V gene segment were excluded. An earlier analysis of just under 600 of the donors called V segments functional above 56.7% productive rearrangements and segregating when the between-donor standard deviation exceeded 5%. To diagnose cytomegalovirus status from the catalog of TCR beta chain sequences, a statistical classification framework was built. A later analysis assigned V and J genes by comparing TCR nucleotide sequences with IMGT/GENE-DB human TR gene sequences. A later analysis assigned CDR3 sequences and most-parsimonious VDJ recombination scenarios with the TCRdist pipeline. In a later analysis, each TCR beta chain was defined by its CDR3 amino acid sequence together with its V-gene family, and reads lacking a unique V-gene family were excluded. To address suspected cross-contamination and a sequencing artifact, a later analysis removed 592 highly shared, low-generation-probability nucleotide sequences. In a later analysis, a clonal expansion index for each public chain was calculated from normalized within-repertoire ranks of inferred template counts. In a later analysis, generation probabilities were computed with a VDJ recombination model fitted to out-of-frame rearrangements, and the resulting probabilities were checked against IGoR. In a later analysis, hypergeometric tests were used to score TCR-TCR, TCR-HLA and TCR-CMV co-occurrence, with a repertoire-size bias correction applied to TCR pairs. A later analysis estimated false discovery rates by permuting HLA or CMV assignments 20 times. A later analysis grouped co-occurring TCRs with DBSCAN, adding TCRdist sequence similarity when clustering within HLA-allele-positive subsets. Repertoires with fewer than 30,000 or more than 120,000 public chains were left out of co-occurrence clustering, as were a handful of repertoires with anomalous nucleotide sharing. As stored in TCRdb, this immuneACCESS dataset retains in-frame rearrangements with V and J assigned. A fraction of the clones does not appear; measured against another copy, unresolved V genes explain less than half of the discrepancy, and the remainder lacks a known reason. That table is the source of V, J and clone size, and D and trimming were worked out from the DNA. The sample table shows 150,000 to 200,000 clones, and 77% are seen once. 1.4% of the sample is taken by the ten largest.

Comment on this clone: Its antigen remains undetermined. No much larger clone exists at a distance of one base, and base qualities are not known.

The cohort was made up of roughly 670 healthy bone marrow donors. At the time of sampling, all cohort members were nominally healthy, though unrecorded immune exposures were likely present. The donor was CMV seropositive and belonged to the group of more than 250 seropositive cohort members. Each donor provided a peripheral blood sample, and peripheral blood mononuclear cells were used for TCR beta sequencing. Genomic DNA was extracted from the blood cell samples with the Qiagen DNeasy Blood Extraction Kit. The full study reports these points: Because HLA typing was missing for some donors at each locus, association tests included only the typed subset. A further reported finding was that TCR beta sequences accurately predicted the HLA-A and HLA-B alleles for most subjects in the first cohort. At a false discovery rate of 0.05, a later analysis linked fewer than 20,000 TCR beta sequences to specific HLA alleles. Compared with equally common non-associated chains, HLA-associated TCR beta chains in a later analysis were more clonally expanded and had lower generation probabilities. A later analysis found that most CMV-associated TCR beta chains appeared HLA-restricted, with HLA associations seemingly driven largely by CMV exposure. The earlier analysis of some 560 of the donors excluded 15 to 20 rarely observed V segments, including chromosome 9 orphons, because counts were too low. In vitro tests confirmed that three of the cytomegalovirus-associated TCR beta chains recognize cytomegalovirus antigens. In a later genetic analysis, fewer N-insertions in productive TCRs were reported among donors in an Asian-associated ancestry cluster than the roughly 640-donor mean. Linkage disequilibrium might explain the correlated functional status among segregating V segments, but an unknown experimental factor could not be excluded. Most TCR sequences were observed very rarely across donors, whereas some public TCRs were present in many individuals. In a later analysis, TCR association rates were found to vary across HLA loci, with the most associated TCRs seen for DRB1 alleles and the fewest for HLA-C alleles. The authors suggested that the approach could potentially be generalized to other disease states and immunological phenotypes. In this cohort, only TCR beta chains were sequenced, and detectable features were limited by the absence of alpha or paired-chain data. In an earlier analysis of some 550 of the donors, most TCR beta V segments were observed in productive rearrangements about 87% or about 30% of the time, broadly matching IMGT annotations. According to a later analysis, parvovirus B19, influenza, CMV and Epstein-Barr virus appeared linked to several top co-occurrence clusters. Cytomegalovirus status was reported to be diagnosed by the classifier with high specificity and sensitivity in both the original and validation cohorts. For the cohort, immune exposure information was limited to CMV serostatus. Assigning TCR associations to individual alleles was difficult when HLA alleles, especially DR and DQ, strongly co-occurred. The study listed around 160 TCR beta chains as associated with cytomegalovirus. Some IMGT-functional V segments, including TRBV6-2 and TRBV6-3, could not be told apart with the 87-base-pair reads, so those segments were excluded. A cluster of highly shared sequence variants was judged likely to be a technical artifact of the sequencing pipeline. In a later genetic analysis, a missense DCLRE1C variant was associated with V-gene and J-gene trimming of TCR beta chains, and the association was replicated in an independent cohort. Sequencing depth was assumed to be roughly uniform across donors in the presence/absence analyses, though that assumption may not hold.

V has 1 base trimmed and J has 5 bases trimmed; junction bases matching no gene number 5. The CDR3 has 16 amino acids, counting the end cysteine and phenylalanine. The DNA shown is the 48-base CDR3, in frame from base 1. From a lookup of the germline V gene, CDR1 and CDR2 are SGHRS and YFSETQ. The sample comprised PBMCs. This chain is built from TRBV5-1 and TRBJ2-2; 10 bases in between match TRBD1. The sequence came from a woman aged 25-40 years in good health and CMV-seropositive. The encoded CDR3 is CASSLPGQGKTGELFF. Read as DNA, the sequence is TGCGCCAGCAGCTTGCCGGGACAGGGGAAAACCGGGGAGCTGTTTTTT.